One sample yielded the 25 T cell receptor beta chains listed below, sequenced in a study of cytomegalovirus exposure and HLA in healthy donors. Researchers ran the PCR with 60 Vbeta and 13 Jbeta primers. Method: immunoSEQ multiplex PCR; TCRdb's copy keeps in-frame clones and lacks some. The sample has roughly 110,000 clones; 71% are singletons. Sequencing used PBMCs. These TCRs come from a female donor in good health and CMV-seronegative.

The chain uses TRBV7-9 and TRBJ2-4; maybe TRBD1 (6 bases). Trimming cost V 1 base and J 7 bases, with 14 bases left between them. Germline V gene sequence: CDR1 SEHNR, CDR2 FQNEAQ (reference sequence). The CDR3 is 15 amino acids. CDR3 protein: CASSLEGRGSNIQYF. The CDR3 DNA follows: TGTGCCAGCAGCTTAGAGGGCAGGGGAAGTAACATTCAGTACTTC.

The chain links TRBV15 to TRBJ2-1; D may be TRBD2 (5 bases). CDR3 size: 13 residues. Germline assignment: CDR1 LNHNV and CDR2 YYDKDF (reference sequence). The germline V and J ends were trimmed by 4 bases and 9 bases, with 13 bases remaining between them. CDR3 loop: CATSTDVRGEQFF. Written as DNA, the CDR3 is TGTGCCACCAGCACGGACGTCCGGGGTGAGCAGTTCTTC. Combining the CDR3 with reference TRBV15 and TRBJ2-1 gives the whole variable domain DAMVIQNPRYQVTQFGKPVTLSCSQTLNHNVMYWYQQKSSQAPKLLFHYYDKDFNNEADTPDNFQSRRPNTSFCFLDIRSPGLGDTAMYLCATSTDVRGEQFFGPGTRLTVL.

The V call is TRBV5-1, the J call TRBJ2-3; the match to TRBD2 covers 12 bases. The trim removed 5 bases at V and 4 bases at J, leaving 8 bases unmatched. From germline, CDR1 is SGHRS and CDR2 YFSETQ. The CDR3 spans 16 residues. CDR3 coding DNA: TGCGCCAGCAGATCGACTAGCGGGAGAGTTGCAGATACGCAGTATTTT. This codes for CASRSTSGRVADTQYF.

CDR3 DNA sequence: TGTGCCAGCAGTGAACATTCCTATGGCTACACCTTC. This sequence encodes CASSEHSYGYTF. The J gene is TRBJ1-2, the V gene TRBV2, with D unresolved. V lost 2 bases to trimming and J lost 4 bases, with 5 bases between them. CDR3 length: 12 amino acids. From germline, CDR1 is SNHLY and CDR2 FYNNEI.

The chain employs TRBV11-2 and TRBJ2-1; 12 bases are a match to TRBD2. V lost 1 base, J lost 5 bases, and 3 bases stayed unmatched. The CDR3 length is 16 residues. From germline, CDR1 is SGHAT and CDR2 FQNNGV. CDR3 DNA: TGTGCCAGCAGCTTAGTTCTAGCGGGAGGGGACAATGAGCAGTTCTTC. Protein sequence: CASSLVLAGGDNEQFF.

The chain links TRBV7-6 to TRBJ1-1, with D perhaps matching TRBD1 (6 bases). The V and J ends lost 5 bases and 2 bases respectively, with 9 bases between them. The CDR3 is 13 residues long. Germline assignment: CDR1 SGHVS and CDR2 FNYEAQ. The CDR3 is CASSADSNTEAFF. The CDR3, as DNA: TGTGCCAGCAGCGCGGACAGTAACACTGAAGCTTTCTTT.

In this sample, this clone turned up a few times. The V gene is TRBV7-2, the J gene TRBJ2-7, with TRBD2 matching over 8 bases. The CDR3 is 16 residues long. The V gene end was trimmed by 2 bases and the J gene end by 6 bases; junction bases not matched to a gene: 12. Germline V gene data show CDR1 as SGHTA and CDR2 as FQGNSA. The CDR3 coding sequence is TGTGCCAGCAGCTTACACCCGGGAGGGCCCTTAGGCGAGCAGTACTTC. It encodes CASSLHPGGPLGEQYF.

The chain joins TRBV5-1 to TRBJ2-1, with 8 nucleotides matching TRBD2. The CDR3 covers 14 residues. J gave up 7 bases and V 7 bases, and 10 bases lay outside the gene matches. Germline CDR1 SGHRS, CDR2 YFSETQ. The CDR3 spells CASASQIAGNEQFF. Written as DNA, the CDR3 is TGCGCCAGCGCATCCCAGATAGCGGGGAATGAGCAGTTCTTC. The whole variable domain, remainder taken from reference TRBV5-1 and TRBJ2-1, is KAGVTQTPRYLIKTRGQQVTLSCSPISGHRSVSWYQQTPGQGLQFLFEYFSETQRNKGNFPGRFSGRQFSNSRSEMNVSTLELGDSALYLCASASQIAGNEQFFGPGTRLTVL.

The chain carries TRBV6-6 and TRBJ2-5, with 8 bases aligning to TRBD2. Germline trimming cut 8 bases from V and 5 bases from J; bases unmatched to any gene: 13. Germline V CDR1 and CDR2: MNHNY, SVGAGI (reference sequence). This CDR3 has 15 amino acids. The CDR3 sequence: CASYRSGTRGETQYF. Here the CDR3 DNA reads TGTGCCAGCTACCGGAGCGGGACTAGAGGGGAGACCCAGTACTTC.

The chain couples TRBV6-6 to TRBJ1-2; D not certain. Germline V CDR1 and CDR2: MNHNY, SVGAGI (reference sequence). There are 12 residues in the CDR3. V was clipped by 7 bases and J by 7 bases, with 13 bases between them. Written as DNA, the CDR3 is TGTGCCAGCACAGGAGGTGGGGTTGGCTACACCTTC. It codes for CASTGGGVGYTF.

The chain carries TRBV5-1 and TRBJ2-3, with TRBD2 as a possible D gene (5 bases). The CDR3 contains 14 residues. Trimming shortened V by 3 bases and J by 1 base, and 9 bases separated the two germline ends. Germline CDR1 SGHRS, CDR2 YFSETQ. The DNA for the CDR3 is TGCGCCAGCAGCTGGACTCTCGGCACAGATACGCAGTATTTT. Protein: CASSWTLGTDTQYF. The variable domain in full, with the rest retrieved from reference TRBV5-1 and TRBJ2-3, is KAGVTQTPRYLIKTRGQQVTLSCSPISGHRSVSWYQQTPGQGLQFLFEYFSETQRNKGNFPGRFSGRQFSNSRSEMNVSTLELGDSALYLCASSWTLGTDTQYFGPGTRLTVL.

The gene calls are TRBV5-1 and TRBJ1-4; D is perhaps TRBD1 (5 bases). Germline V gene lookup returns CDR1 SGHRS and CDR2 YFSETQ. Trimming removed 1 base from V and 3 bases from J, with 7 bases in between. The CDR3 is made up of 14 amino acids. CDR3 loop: CASSLSGANEKLFF. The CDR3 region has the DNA TGCGCCAGCAGCTTGTCGGGGGCTAATGAAAAACTGTTTTTT.

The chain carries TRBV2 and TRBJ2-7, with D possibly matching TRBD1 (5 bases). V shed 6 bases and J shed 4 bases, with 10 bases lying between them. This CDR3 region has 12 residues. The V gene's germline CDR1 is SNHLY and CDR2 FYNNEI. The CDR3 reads CASRQTVYEQYF. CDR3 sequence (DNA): TGTGCCAGCAGACAGACAGTGTACGAGCAGTACTTC.

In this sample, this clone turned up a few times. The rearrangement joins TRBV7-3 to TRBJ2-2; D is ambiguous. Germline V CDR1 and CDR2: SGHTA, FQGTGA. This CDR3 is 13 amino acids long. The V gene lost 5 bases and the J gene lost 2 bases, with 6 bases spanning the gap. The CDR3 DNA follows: TGTGCCAGCAGCCGGGTAAACACCGGGGAGCTGTTTTTT. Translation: CASSRVNTGELFF. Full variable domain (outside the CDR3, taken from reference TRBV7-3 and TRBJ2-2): GAGVSQTPSNKVTEKGKYVELRCDPISGHTALYWYRQSLGQGPEFLIYFQGTGAADDSGLPNDRFFAVRPEGSVSTLKIQRTERGDSAVYLCASSRVNTGELFFGEGSRLTVL.

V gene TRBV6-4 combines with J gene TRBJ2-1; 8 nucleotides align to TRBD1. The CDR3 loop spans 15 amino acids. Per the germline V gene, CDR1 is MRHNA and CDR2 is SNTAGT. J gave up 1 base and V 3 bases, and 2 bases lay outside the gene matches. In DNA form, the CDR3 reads TGTGCCAGCAGTGATACAGGGGGATCCTACAATGAGCAGTTCTTC. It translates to CASSDTGGSYNEQFF.

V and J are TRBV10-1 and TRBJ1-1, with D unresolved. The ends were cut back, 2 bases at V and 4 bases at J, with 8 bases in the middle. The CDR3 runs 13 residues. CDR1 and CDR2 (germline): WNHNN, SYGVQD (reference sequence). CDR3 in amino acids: CASSEPGSTEAFF. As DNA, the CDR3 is TGCGCCAGCAGTGAGCCCGGGAGCACTGAAGCTTTCTTT.

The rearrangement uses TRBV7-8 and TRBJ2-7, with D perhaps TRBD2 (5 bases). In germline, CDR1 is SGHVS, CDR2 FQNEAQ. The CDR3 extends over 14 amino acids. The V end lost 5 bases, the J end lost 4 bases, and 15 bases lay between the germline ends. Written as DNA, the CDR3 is TGTGCCAGCAGCCCCTTAGTAGGAGGTTACGAGCAGTACTTC. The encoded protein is CASSPLVGGYEQYF. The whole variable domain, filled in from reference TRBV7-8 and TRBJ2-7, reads GAGVSQSPRYKVAKRGQDVALRCDPISGHVSLFWYQQALGQGPEFLTYFQNEAQLDKSGLPSDRFFAERPEGSVSTLKIQRTQQEDSAVYLCASSPLVGGYEQYFGPGTRLTVT.

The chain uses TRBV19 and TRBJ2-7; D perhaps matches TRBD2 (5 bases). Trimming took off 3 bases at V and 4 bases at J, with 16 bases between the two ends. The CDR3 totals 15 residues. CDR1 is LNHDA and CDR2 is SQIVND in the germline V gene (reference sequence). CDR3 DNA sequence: TGTGCCAGTAGTATGGTGGGAGCGCGGAGGTACGAGCAGTACTTC. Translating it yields CASSMVGARRYEQYF.

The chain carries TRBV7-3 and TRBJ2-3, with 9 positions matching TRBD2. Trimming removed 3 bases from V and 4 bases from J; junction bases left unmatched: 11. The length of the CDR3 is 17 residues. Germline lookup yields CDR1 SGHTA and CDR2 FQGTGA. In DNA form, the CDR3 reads TGTGCCAGCAGCTTGTATAGCGGGAGAGTGGCCCCAGATACGCAGTATTTT. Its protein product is CASSLYSGRVAPDTQYF.

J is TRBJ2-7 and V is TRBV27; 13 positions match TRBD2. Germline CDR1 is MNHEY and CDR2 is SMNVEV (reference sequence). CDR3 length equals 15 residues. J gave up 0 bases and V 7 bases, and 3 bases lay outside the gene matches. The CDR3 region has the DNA TGTGCCAGCACCGGACTAGCGGGAGCCTCCTACGAGCAGTACTTC. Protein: CASTGLAGASYEQYF.

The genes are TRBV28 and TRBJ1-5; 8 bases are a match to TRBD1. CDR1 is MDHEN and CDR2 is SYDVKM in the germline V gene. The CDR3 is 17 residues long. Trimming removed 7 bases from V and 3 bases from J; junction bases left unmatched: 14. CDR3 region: CASIHRQGLSPNQPQHF. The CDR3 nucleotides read TGTGCCAGCATTCACAGACAGGGGCTGTCTCCCAATCAGCCCCAGCATTTT.

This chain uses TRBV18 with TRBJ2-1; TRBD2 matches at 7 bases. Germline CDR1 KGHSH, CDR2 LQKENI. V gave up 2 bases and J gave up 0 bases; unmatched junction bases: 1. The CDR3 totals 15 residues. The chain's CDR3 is CASSPGGSSYNEQFF. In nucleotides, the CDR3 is TGTGCCAGCTCACCAGGCGGGAGCTCCTACAATGAGCAGTTCTTC.

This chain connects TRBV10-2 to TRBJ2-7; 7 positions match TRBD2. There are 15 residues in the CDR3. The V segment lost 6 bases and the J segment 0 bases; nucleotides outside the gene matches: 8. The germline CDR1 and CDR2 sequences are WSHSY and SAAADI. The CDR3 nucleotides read TGCGCCAGCAGACCTCTAGCGGCCAGCTCCTACGAGCAGTACTTC. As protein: CASRPLAASSYEQYF.

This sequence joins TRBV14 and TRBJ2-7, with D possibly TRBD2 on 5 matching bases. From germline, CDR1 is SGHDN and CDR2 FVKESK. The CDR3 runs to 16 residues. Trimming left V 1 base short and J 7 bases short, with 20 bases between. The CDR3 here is CASSQVGDLYVGEQYF. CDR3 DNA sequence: TGTGCCAGCAGCCAAGTGGGAGATCTGTACGTGGGGGAGCAGTACTTC.

The CDR3 region has the DNA TGTGCCAGCAGCGGGGGGAGGTCCTACGAGCAGTACTTC. This translates into CASSGGRSYEQYF. V gene TRBV27 combines with J gene TRBJ2-7; the match to TRBD2 covers 7 bases. The CDR3 has 13 amino acids. Germline loops: CDR1 MNHEY, CDR2 SMNVEV (reference sequence). The V segment lost 6 bases and the J segment 1 base; nucleotides outside the gene matches: 3.